This section outlines one T cell receptor (beta chain) sequence together with its context. Methods used by the authors: From reference gene primer amplification, estimates of nucleated cell counts were derived. The table came from immunoSEQ multiplex PCR; TCRdb's copy has only in-frame clones and leaves some out. V, J and clone size are taken as reported in that table, and D and trimming were inferred from the DNA itself. The sample lists under 80,000 clones; 92% were seen once. These data originate in a study of blood T cell repertoires in COVID-19. Turning to the study itself: The United States, Italy and Spain supplied acute and convalescent COVID-19 samples. Nucleic acid was either cDNA or gDNA, and it came from T cells, B-cell-depleted T cells, or PBMCs.

CDR1 and CDR2 (germline): MNHEY, SVGAGI. This CDR3 is built from 15 residues. V lost 6 bases and J lost 4; bases outside the gene matches: 8. Material: peripheral blood. The TCR sequence derives from a human donor in a cohort sampled during active COVID-19. The V call is TRBV6-5, the J call TRBJ2-1, with TRBD1 matching over 8 bases. The CDR3 protein is CASRTDRGMYNEQFF. The CDR3 region has the DNA TGTGCCAGCAGAACCGACAGGGGAATGTACAATGAGCAGTTCTTC.